This is a list of T cell receptor beta chains from one sample in a study of T-cell reconstitution after alpha-beta-depleted transplantation in children. Via MiXCR, TCRdb re-called the PCR reads, giving one row per CDR3 protein. This table holds about 78,000 distinct CDR3 sequences, approximately 14% found once. The material was PBMCs, mostly from graft donor cells, obtained 180 days after TCRalphabeta/CD19-depleted stem cell transplant. The receptors derive from a male patient aged 2 to 10 who had a stem cell transplant for acute lymphoblastic leukemia, so the T cells may come from the graft donor. CDR3s include the opening cysteine and the closing phenylalanine or tryptophan. Each record gives: D gene, clone size, J gene, V gene, CDR3 protein, CDR3 DNA. The D gene is left open where the match is weak. Expanded clones get a size class; other rows say once, few or many, or leave the size out.

d_call: NA; clone_size: NA; j_call: TRBJ2-3; v_call: TRBV5-1; cdr3_aa: CASSLAMLARADTQYF; cdr3_nt: TGCGCCAGCAGCTTGGCCATGTTAGCGAGGGCAGATACGCAGTATTTT
d_call: TRBD1; clone_size: few; j_call: TRBJ2-7; v_call: TRBV10-3; cdr3_aa: CAISEGGQGQYEQYF; cdr3_nt: TGTGCCATCAGTGAGGGGGGACAGGGACAATACGAGCAGTACTTC
d_call: NA; clone_size: few; j_call: TRBJ2-7; v_call: TRBV4-3; cdr3_aa: CASSQEVHRYEQYF; cdr3_nt: TGCGCCAGCAGCCAAGAAGTCCACCGCTACGAGCAGTACTTC
d_call: NA; clone_size: few; j_call: TRBJ2-2; v_call: TRBV24-1; cdr3_aa: CGCRDKLTGELFF; cdr3_nt: TGTGGATGCCGGGACAAACTGACCGGGGAGCTGTTTTTT
d_call: NA; clone_size: few; j_call: TRBJ2-7; v_call: TRBV12-3/TRBV12-4; cdr3_aa: CASSLSSRAPTYEQYF; cdr3_nt: TGTGCCAGCAGCCTCTCCTCCCGGGCCCCAACCTACGAGCAGTACTTC
d_call: TRBD2; clone_size: NA; j_call: TRBJ2-7; v_call: TRBV28; cdr3_aa: CASSRASGSYEQYF; cdr3_nt: TGTGCCAGCAGTCGGGCTAGCGGGAGTTACGAGCAGTACTTC
d_call: NA; clone_size: NA; j_call: TRBJ2-7; v_call: TRBV20-1; cdr3_aa: CSARDLEAYEQYF; cdr3_nt: TGCAGTGCTAGAGATTTGGAAGCCTACGAGCAGTACTTC
d_call: TRBD1; clone_size: few; j_call: TRBJ1-2; v_call: TRBV14; cdr3_aa: CASSQRDRGLRNYGYTF; cdr3_nt: TGTGCCAGCAGCCAGAGGGACAGGGGGCTTCGTAACTATGGCTACACCTTC
d_call: TRBD2; clone_size: NA; j_call: TRBJ2-5; v_call: TRBV27; cdr3_aa: CASTPTSGRPRETQYF; cdr3_nt: TGTGCCAGCACCCCGACTAGCGGGAGGCCACGGGAGACCCAGTACTTC
d_call: TRBD2; clone_size: few; j_call: TRBJ2-3; v_call: TRBV5-6; cdr3_aa: CASSSRQRGADTQYF; cdr3_nt: TGTGCCAGCAGCTCCCGCCAGCGGGGGGCAGATACGCAGTATTTT
d_call: NA; clone_size: NA; j_call: TRBJ1-4; v_call: TRBV15; cdr3_aa: CATSEQGEVGKLFF; cdr3_nt: TGTGCCACCAGCGAACAGGGTGAAGTCGGAAAACTGTTTTTT
d_call: NA; clone_size: few; j_call: TRBJ2-2; v_call: TRBV6-1; cdr3_aa: CASSEVAGTGELFF; cdr3_nt: TGTGCCAGCAGTGAAGTGGCAGGCACCGGGGAGCTGTTTTTT
d_call: NA; clone_size: many; j_call: TRBJ2-5; v_call: TRBV12-3/TRBV12-4; cdr3_aa: CASSFRETQYF; cdr3_nt: TGTGCCAGCAGTTTTAGGGAGACCCAGTACTTC
d_call: TRBD2; clone_size: few; j_call: TRBJ2-5; v_call: TRBV7-2; cdr3_aa: CASSAAGGQETQYF; cdr3_nt: TGTGCCAGCAGCGCGGCGGGGGGGCAAGAGACCCAGTACTTC
d_call: TRBD2; clone_size: many; j_call: TRBJ2-1; v_call: TRBV5-1; cdr3_aa: CASSLGAGGYNEQFF; cdr3_nt: TGTGCCAGCAGCTTAGGAGCGGGGGGCTACAATGAGCAGTTCTTC
d_call: TRBD2; clone_size: NA; j_call: TRBJ2-1; v_call: TRBV7-2; cdr3_aa: CASSPALAVPGIF; cdr3_nt: TGTGCCAGCAGCCCAGCCCTAGCGGTCCCTGGGATCTTC
d_call: NA; clone_size: once; j_call: TRBJ2-7; v_call: TRBV18; cdr3_aa: CASSPQNPSYEQYF; cdr3_nt: TGTGCCAGCTCACCACAGAACCCTTCATACGAGCAGTACTTC
d_call: NA; clone_size: NA; j_call: TRBJ1-1; v_call: TRBV7-2; cdr3_aa: CASSLVRGGTTEAFF; cdr3_nt: TGTGCCAGCAGCTTAGTTCGGGGGGGTACTACTGAAGCTTTCTTT
d_call: NA; clone_size: NA; j_call: TRBJ1-2; v_call: TRBV5-1; cdr3_aa: CASSLDGQMTSGYTF; cdr3_nt: TGCGCCAGCAGCTTGGACGGACAGATGACTAGCGGCTACACCTTC
d_call: NA; clone_size: many; j_call: TRBJ2-7; v_call: TRBV6-5; cdr3_aa: CASSYSGGEQYF; cdr3_nt: TGTGCCAGCAGTTACTCGGGTGGTGAGCAGTACTTC
d_call: TRBD1; clone_size: NA; j_call: TRBJ2-1; v_call: TRBV20-1; cdr3_aa: CSAREGLGQFYNEQFF; cdr3_nt: TGCAGTGCTAGAGAAGGACTGGGACAGTTCTACAATGAGCAGTTCTTC
d_call: TRBD1; clone_size: few; j_call: TRBJ2-5; v_call: TRBV6-2/TRBV6-3; cdr3_aa: CASRRDSSKETQYF; cdr3_nt: TGTGCCAGCAGGAGGGACAGTAGTAAAGAGACCCAGTACTTC
d_call: NA; clone_size: few; j_call: TRBJ2-5; v_call: TRBV20-1; cdr3_aa: CSARSIGQNKETQYF; cdr3_nt: TGCAGTGCTAGATCGATAGGGCAGAATAAAGAGACCCAGTACTTC
d_call: NA; clone_size: few; j_call: TRBJ1-1; v_call: TRBV28; cdr3_aa: CASSLVPGTEAFF; cdr3_nt: TGTGCCAGCAGTTTGGTCCCCGGTACTGAAGCTTTCTTT
d_call: NA; clone_size: few; j_call: TRBJ1-2; v_call: TRBV19; cdr3_aa: CASRPWQKGYTF; cdr3_nt: TGTGCCAGCCGACCCTGGCAGAAAGGCTACACCTTC
d_call: NA; clone_size: many; j_call: TRBJ2-3; v_call: TRBV28; cdr3_aa: CASSLITPDTQYF; cdr3_nt: TGTGCCAGCAGTTTAATTACGCCAGATACGCAGTATTTT
d_call: TRBD2; clone_size: NA; j_call: TRBJ2-5; v_call: TRBV15; cdr3_aa: CATSRDWGGGGETQYF; cdr3_nt: TGTGCCACCAGCAGAGATTGGGGCGGGGGAGGAGAGACCCAGTACTTC
d_call: NA; clone_size: NA; j_call: TRBJ1-3; v_call: TRBV5-1; cdr3_aa: CASSTQSTSSGNTIYF; cdr3_nt: TGCGCCAGCAGTACACAGTCTACCTCCTCTGGAAACACCATATATTTT
d_call: NA; clone_size: NA; j_call: TRBJ1-3; v_call: TRBV10-3; cdr3_aa: CAISIGASGNTIYF; cdr3_nt: TGTGCCATCAGCATAGGTGCCTCTGGAAACACCATATATTTT
d_call: TRBD1; clone_size: many; j_call: TRBJ2-7; v_call: TRBV10-3; cdr3_aa: CAISEGGAGGPRYF; cdr3_nt: TGTGCCATCAGTGAGGGAGGGGCAGGGGGCCCTCGATACTTC
d_call: NA; clone_size: few; j_call: TRBJ2-7; v_call: TRBV7-2; cdr3_aa: CASSLGRAVYEQYF; cdr3_nt: TGTGCCAGCAGCTTAGGACGGGCAGTTTACGAGCAGTACTTC
d_call: TRBD2; clone_size: NA; j_call: TRBJ2-3; v_call: TRBV4-2; cdr3_aa: CASSRPGLAEPDTQYF; cdr3_nt: TGTGCCAGCAGCCGGCCGGGACTAGCGGAACCTGATACGCAGTATTTT
d_call: NA; clone_size: NA; j_call: TRBJ1-3; v_call: TRBV28; cdr3_aa: CASSLYWGSGNTIYF; cdr3_nt: TGTGCCAGCAGTTTATATTGGGGCTCTGGAAACACCATATATTTT
d_call: TRBD2; clone_size: NA; j_call: TRBJ2-2; v_call: TRBV6-5; cdr3_aa: CASSHSKRGPYGELFF; cdr3_nt: TGTGCCAGCAGCCACTCTAAGCGGGGGCCGTACGGGGAGCTGTTTTTT
d_call: TRBD1; clone_size: many; j_call: TRBJ2-5; v_call: TRBV28; cdr3_aa: CASSHPGQGIEETQYF; cdr3_nt: TGTGCCAGCAGTCACCCCGGACAGGGGATAGAAGAGACCCAGTACTTC
d_call: NA; clone_size: NA; j_call: TRBJ2-7; v_call: TRBV9; cdr3_aa: CASSVGGGAAYEQYF; cdr3_nt: TGTGCCAGCAGCGTAGGGGGCGGAGCAGCCTACGAGCAGTACTTC
d_call: TRBD1; clone_size: NA; j_call: TRBJ2-7; v_call: TRBV6-5; cdr3_aa: CASSFRDRRTYEQYF; cdr3_nt: TGTGCCAGCAGTTTCCGGGACAGGCGGACCTACGAGCAGTACTTC
d_call: NA; clone_size: few; j_call: TRBJ1-2; v_call: TRBV14; cdr3_aa: CASSLGRPGYGDGYTF; cdr3_nt: TGTGCCAGCAGCCTAGGACGCCCCGGCTATGGGGATGGCTACACCTTC
d_call: TRBD1; clone_size: few; j_call: TRBJ2-4; v_call: TRBV6-2/TRBV6-3; cdr3_aa: CASSLHRTGFALLAKNIQYF; cdr3_nt: TGTGCCAGCAGTTTACATCGGACAGGGTTCGCTCTCCTAGCCAAAAACATTCAGTACTTC
d_call: TRBD1; clone_size: NA; j_call: TRBJ2-6; v_call: TRBV20-1; cdr3_aa: CSAWTGGAGANVLTF; cdr3_nt: TGCAGTGCTTGGACAGGGGGCGCTGGGGCCAACGTCCTGACTTTC
d_call: NA; clone_size: NA; j_call: TRBJ2-1; v_call: TRBV7-2; cdr3_aa: CASSPIGLNEQFF; cdr3_nt: TGTGCCAGCAGCCCTATTGGGCTCAATGAGCAGTTCTTC
d_call: NA; clone_size: NA; j_call: TRBJ2-2; v_call: TRBV25-1; cdr3_aa: CASSDTGTNTGELFF; cdr3_nt: TGTGCCAGCAGTGACACAGGGACCAACACCGGGGAGCTGTTTTTT